This T cell receptor (beta chain) was sequenced in a study of T cells in Graves' hyperthyroidism and ophthalmopathy. Whole-study results and caveats: Also found in blood were most expanded thyroid clonotypes above 0.001.

Authors of the study amplified TCR beta CDR3 regions from RNA transcripts. First-round RT-PCR of the TCR CDR3 relied on the HTBI primer set. TCRdb reprocessed the multiplex PCR reads via MiXCR and lists one record per CDR3 protein. The table has about 560,000 distinct CDR3 sequences, around 15% seen once; the top ten hold approximately 15%. Patients were excluded for uncontrolled infection, other autoimmune disease, pregnancy or lactation. PBMCs were sourced from approximately 9.3 ml fresh peripheral blood. This clonotype was seen a handful of times. What it binds is unknown. This receptor was obtained from a woman aged 40-49 years with Graves' hyperthyroidism. Sequencing was carried out using blood.

The CDR3 DNA reads as TGTGCCAGCAGTGAAGCGTGGCAGACTAATTCACCCCTCCACTTT. Residues: CASSEAWQTNSPLHF. J is TRBJ1-6 and V is TRBV2; D gene uncertain. This CDR3 contains 15 residues. The V and J ends lost 0 bases and 6 bases respectively, with 9 bases between them. CDR1 is SNHLY and CDR2 is FYNNEI in the germline V gene.